Presented here are 6 T cell receptor beta chains from one specimen sequenced in a study of cytomegalovirus exposure and HLA in healthy donors. PCR involved 60 Vbeta and 13 Jbeta primers. Clones were sequenced by immunoSEQ multiplex PCR, and TCRdb holds only the in-frame ones, with some missing. The data contain roughly 49,000 clones, 70% to 80% of them seen just once; the ten biggest clones take up about 2.5%. Sequencing was done on a sample of PBMCs. Receptors originate from a woman aged 40 to 49 in good health and CMV-seropositive.

This clone was seen a single time. This sequence joins TRBV28 and TRBJ1-5, with TRBD1 identical over 8 bases. Germline-derived CDR1 and CDR2 are MDHEN and SYDVKM. The CDR3 runs 14 residues. The junction had 5 bases not matched to a gene; V was cut back by 5 bases and J by 5 bases. CDR3 nucleotide sequence: TGTGCCAGCAGTGGACAGGGAAGAGATCAGCCCCAGCATTTT. Protein product: CASSGQGRDQPQHF.

The chain couples TRBV5-1 to TRBJ2-3; D uncertain. Deletions cut 1 base from V and 3 bases from J, with 3 bases between. The V gene's germline CDR1 is SGHRS and CDR2 YFSETQ. This CDR3 comprises 12 residues. The CDR3 here is CASSLPTDTQYF. The CDR3 DNA reads as TGCGCCAGCAGCTTGCCGACAGATACGCAGTATTTT.

This clone appeared a few times. The V gene is TRBV7-2, the J gene TRBJ2-7; possibly TRBD1 for D (5 bases). Germline lookup yields CDR1 SGHTA and CDR2 FQGNSA. Trimming pared 0 bases from V and 5 bases from J, leaving 14 bases between. The CDR3 extends over 15 amino acids. The CDR3 DNA reads as TGTGCCAGCAGCTTAGCGTCGCAGGGTTTACACGAGCAGTACTTC. Its protein product is CASSLASQGLHEQYF.

The V call is TRBV10-3, the J call TRBJ1-2; D is possibly TRBD1 (6 bases). The germline V gene encodes CDR1 ENHRY and CDR2 SYGVKD. This CDR3 has 16 residues. V was pared by 7 bases and J by 5 bases, with 23 bases between. As DNA, the CDR3 is TGTGCCATCACCTCAGACGGGGGGGGGCCTCGGTATGGCTACACCTTC. Translated, it gives CAITSDGGGPRYGYTF.

This clone was seen a handful of times. The V call is TRBV19, the J call TRBJ1-5; D gene unclear. Trimming pared 1 base from V and 7 bases from J, leaving 11 bases between. Germline V gives CDR1 LNHDA, CDR2 SQIVND (reference sequence). The CDR3 is 14 amino acids. The CDR3 protein is CASSIAGEVQPQHF. CDR3 coding DNA: TGTGCCAGTAGTATAGCTGGGGAGGTCCAGCCCCAGCATTTT.

This chain joins TRBV7-8 and TRBJ2-3; 12 nucleotides align to TRBD2. The CDR3 runs 15 residues. CDR1 is SGHVS, CDR2 FQNEAQ, per germline. The trim removed 2 bases at V and 4 bases at J, leaving 1 base unmatched. CDR3 sequence reads: CASSLRLAGADTQYF. The CDR3 nucleotides read TGTGCCAGCAGCTTAAGACTAGCGGGGGCAGATACGCAGTATTTT. Full variable domain (remainder filled in from reference TRBV7-8 and TRBJ2-3): GAGVSQSPRYKVAKRGQDVALRCDPISGHVSLFWYQQALGQGPEFLTYFQNEAQLDKSGLPSDRFFAERPEGSVSTLKIQRTQQEDSAVYLCASSLRLAGADTQYFGPGTRLTVL.